This T cell receptor (beta chain) was sequenced for a study of long-term antiretroviral therapy in people with HIV. Study results and caveats: ART adherence, viral resistance and therapy changes went unrecorded.

The assay, immunoSEQ v3.0, was run at survey level. TCRdb's table, derived via immunoSEQ multiplex PCR, lists solely in-frame clones and lacks some. In the table there are approximately 26,000 clones, over 80% of which are singletons. As for this clone: No antigen is known for it.

This receptor was taken from a young man with HIV. Sequenced here: unsorted PBMCs, sampled 0.4 years after starting antiretroviral therapy.

CDR3 in amino acids: CSVVSRDSSYEQYF. CDR3 in DNA: TGCAGCGTTGTAAGCCGGGACAGCAGCTACGAGCAGTACTTC. The chain is built from TRBV29-1 and TRBJ2-7, with 7 bases aligning to TRBD1. The CDR3 contains 14 residues. V lost 4 bases and J lost 3; bases outside the gene matches: 9. In germline, CDR1 is SQVTM, CDR2 ANQGSEA.